This TCR beta chain was sequenced for a study of cytomegalovirus exposure and HLA in healthy donors. Trimming stripped 6 bases from V and 8 bases from J, with 10 bases between. The CDR3 totals 11 residues. Germline V gene lookup returns CDR1 WNHNN and CDR2 SYGVQD (reference sequence). PCR involved 60 Vbeta and 13 Jbeta primers. Repertoires were generated with immunoSEQ multiplex PCR, while TCRdb's copy carries only in-frame clones and drops some. The sample records 45,000 to 70,000 clones, about 80% being singletons. V is TRBV10-1 and J is TRBJ1-2; no clear D gene. Sequences were obtained from PBMCs. This TCR was sampled from a man in his fifties or sixties in good health and CMV-seronegative. The CDR3 protein is CASRSSGGYTF. DNA of the CDR3: TGCGCCAGCAGATCCTCGGGGGGCTACACCTTC.